Listed below are T cell receptor beta chains from one sample, sequenced in a study of cytomegalovirus exposure and HLA in healthy donors. Method: immunoSEQ multiplex PCR; TCRdb's copy keeps in-frame clones and lacks some. Its table lists approximately 170,000 clones. Sequenced: PBMCs. Source of these receptors: a young woman in good health and CMV-seropositive. Each CDR3 is given with its conserved first and last residue. The D gene is left open where the match is weak. A clone size is listed for some rows: how often the clone was seen (once, few, many), or a class if it is expanded.

>13|NA|NA|TRBV2|TRBJ2-7
CASSEGRIREQYF
TGTGCCAGCAGTGAAGGCAGAATCCGCGAGCAGTACTTC
>14|NA|NA|TRBV21-1|TRBJ2-5
CASSKALDKETQYF
TGTGCCAGCAGCAAAGCGCTAGATAAAGAGACCCAGTACTTC
>14|TRBD2|NA|TRBV18|TRBJ2-7
CASSPEAGSYEQYF
TGTGCCAGCTCACCGGAAGCGGGATCCTACGAGCAGTACTTC
>14|TRBD1|NA|TRBV5-1|TRBJ2-7
CASSPADRGYEQYF
TGCGCCAGCAGCCCCGCGGACAGGGGCTACGAGCAGTACTTC
>15|NA|NA|TRBV5-4|TRBJ1-1
CASSLAKQGNTEAFF
TGTGCCAGCAGCTTGGCCAAACAGGGGAACACTGAAGCTTTCTTT
>13|NA|NA|TRBV19|TRBJ1-2
CASSPRTAHGYTF
TGTGCCAGTAGTCCCCGGACAGCCCATGGCTACACCTTC
>16|NA|NA|TRBV11-2|TRBJ2-1
CASSAQVGQIYNEQFF
TGTGCCAGCAGCGCCCAAGTAGGACAGATATACAATGAGCAGTTCTTC
>13|TRBD1|NA|TRBV29-1|TRBJ2-5
CSVQQGSWETQYF
TGCAGCGTTCAACAGGGGTCGTGGGAGACCCAGTACTTC
>13|NA|NA|TRBV10-1|TRBJ1-1
CASSERGGREAFF
TGCGCCAGCAGTGAACGGGGGGGAAGGGAAGCTTTCTTT
>12|NA|NA|TRBV6-5|TRBJ2-7
CASSPPSDEQYF
TGTGCCAGCAGTCCCCCTAGTGACGAGCAGTACTTC
>12|NA|NA|TRBV6-5|TRBJ2-3
CASSPSIDTQYF
TGTGCCAGCAGCCCCTCTATAGATACGCAGTATTTT
>16|NA|NA|TRBV4-3|TRBJ1-2
CASSQGGRAGKYGYTF
TGCGCCAGCAGCCAAGGGGGGAGGGCAGGGAAGTATGGCTACACCTTC
>16|NA|NA|TRBV5-1|TRBJ1-1
CASSLVGGGMNTEAFF
TGCGCCAGCAGCTTGGTGGGTGGAGGGATGAACACTGAAGCTTTCTTT
>16|TRBD1|NA|TRBV11-3|TRBJ2-3
CASSPPWDSSTDTQYF
TGTGCCAGCAGCCCACCATGGGACAGTAGCACAGATACGCAGTATTTT
>15|TRBD2|NA|TRBV6-6|TRBJ2-1
CASSAPGTIIDEQFF
TGTGCCAGCAGTGCCCCCGGGACTATCATCGATGAGCAGTTCTTC
>16|NA|NA|TRBV15|TRBJ2-7
CATSRDGGGFSYEQYF
TGTGCCACCAGCAGAGATGGAGGCGGTTTCTCCTACGAGCAGTACTTC
>12|NA|NA|TRBV5-1|TRBJ1-1
CASSLVGVTAFF
TGCGCCAGCAGCTTGGTCGGGGTAACGGCTTTCTTT
>16|TRBD2|NA|TRBV4-2|TRBJ2-3
CASSPRLAARTDTQYF
TGTGCCAGCAGCCCCCGACTAGCGGCGCGCACAGATACGCAGTATTTT
>13|TRBD1|NA|TRBV19|TRBJ1-1
CASSRTGGTEAFF
TGTGCCAGTAGCCGAACAGGGGGCACTGAAGCTTTCTTT
>16|TRBD2|NA|TRBV7-3|TRBJ2-1
CASSLIAGGQYNEQFF
TGTGCCAGCAGCCTAATAGCGGGGGGGCAGTACAATGAGCAGTTCTTC
>16|TRBD1|NA|TRBV5-6|TRBJ1-5
CASSLWGTGANQPQHF
TGTGCCAGCAGCTTGTGGGGTACAGGGGCGAATCAGCCCCAGCATTTT
>13|TRBD1|NA|TRBV12-5|TRBJ1-2
CASGLDRVNGYTF
TGTGCTAGTGGCCTTGACAGGGTGAATGGCTACACCTTC
>21|TRBD2|NA|TRBV5-1|TRBJ2-3
CASSLGPVRTSGGELTDTQYF
TGCGCCAGCAGCTTGGGACCTGTCCGGACTAGCGGGGGGGAGCTCACAGATACGCAGTATTTT
>15|NA|NA|TRBV25-1|TRBJ2-3
CASSDVGRSTDTQYF
TGTGCCAGCAGTGATGTGGGCCGAAGCACAGATACGCAGTATTTT
>16|TRBD1|NA|TRBV6-6|TRBJ2-3
CASSYFSGQTTDTQYF
TGTGCCAGCAGTTACTTCTCGGGACAGACAACAGATACGCAGTATTTT
>14|TRBD1|NA|TRBV19|TRBJ2-7
CASSPQTGATEQCF
TGTGCCAGTAGTCCCCAGACAGGGGCCACCGAGCAGTGCTTC
>16|TRBD1|NA|TRBV5-4|TRBJ2-2
CASSTGDRVGTGELFF
TGTGCCAGCAGCACAGGGGACAGGGTGGGCACCGGGGAGCTGTTTTTT
>16|NA|NA|TRBV30|TRBJ2-1
CAWEVGSLGSYNEQFF
TGTGCCTGGGAAGTGGGCTCCCTTGGCTCCTACAATGAGCAGTTCTTC
>15|TRBD2|NA|TRBV29-1|TRBJ2-3
CSGRRGTSSTDTQYF
TGCAGCGGACGGCGGGGGACTTCTAGCACAGATACGCAGTATTTT
>15|NA|NA|TRBV19|TRBJ2-7
CASSIGADSSYEQYF
TGTGCCAGTAGTATTGGGGCAGATTCCTCCTACGAGCAGTACTTC
>16|TRBD1|NA|TRBV2|TRBJ1-1
CASCGDRGMMNTEAFF
TGTGCCAGCTGTGGGGACAGGGGCATGATGAACACTGAAGCTTTCTTT
>15|NA|medium-sized|TRBV2|TRBJ1-5
CASSEHGVGNQPQHF
TGTGCCAGCAGTGAGCACGGGGTCGGCAATCAGCCCCAGCATTTT
>16|TRBD1|NA|TRBV9|TRBJ1-2
CASSVAGQGALGGYTF
TGTGCCAGCAGCGTAGCGGGACAGGGGGCTTTGGGGGGCTACACCTTC